This paragraph reports one T cell receptor (beta chain). The data belong to a study of ipilimumab plus nivolumab after autologous stem cell transplantation. At the level of the study: Median doses per patient: a few ipilimumab, fewer than ten nivolumab. Myeloma cases were transplant-naive high-risk or relapsed within 3 years post first autologous transplant.

Patients got ipilimumab 1 mg/kg beginning 14 to 28 days post-transplant. Patients received nivolumab 3 mg/kg at weeks 1, 4, 7, 10, then fortnightly to week 26. The V and J ends lost 11 bases and 4 bases respectively, with 14 bases between them. Germline CDR1 is LNHDA and CDR2 is SQIVND (reference sequence). CDR3 length equals 12 residues. Libraries were prepared by immunoSEQ multiplex PCR; TCRdb keeps only in-frame clonotypes and omits some of them. The sample consists of approximately 12,000 clones, 70% to 80% of them appearing once. The gene calls are TRBV19 and TRBJ1-1; possibly TRBD1 for D (6 bases). The starting material was PBMCs, obtained in a trial of ipilimumab plus nivolumab as post-transplant consolidation. The sequence came from a male donor with multiple myeloma. The CDR3 region is CAVTGQATEAFF. CDR3 sequence (DNA): TGTGCCGTAACAGGGCAGGCCACTGAAGCTTTCTTT.